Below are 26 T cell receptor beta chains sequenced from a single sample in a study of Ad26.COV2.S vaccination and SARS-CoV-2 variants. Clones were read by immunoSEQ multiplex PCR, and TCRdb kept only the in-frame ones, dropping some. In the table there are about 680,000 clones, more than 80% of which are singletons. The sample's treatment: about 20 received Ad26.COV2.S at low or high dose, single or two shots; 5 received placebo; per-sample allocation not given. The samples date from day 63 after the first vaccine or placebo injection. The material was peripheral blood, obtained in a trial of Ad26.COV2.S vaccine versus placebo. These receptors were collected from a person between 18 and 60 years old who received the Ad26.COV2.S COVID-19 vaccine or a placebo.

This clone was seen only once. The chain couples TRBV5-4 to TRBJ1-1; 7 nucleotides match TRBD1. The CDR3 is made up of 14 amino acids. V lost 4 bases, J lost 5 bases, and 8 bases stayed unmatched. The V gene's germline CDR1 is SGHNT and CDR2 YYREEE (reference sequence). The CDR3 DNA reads TGTGCCAGCAGCCCATGGACAGGCGGTACTGAAGCTTTCTTT. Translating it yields CASSPWTGGTEAFF.

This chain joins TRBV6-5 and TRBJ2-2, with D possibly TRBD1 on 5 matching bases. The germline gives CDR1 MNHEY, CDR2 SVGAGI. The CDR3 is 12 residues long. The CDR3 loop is CAWGKNTGELFF. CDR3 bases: TGTGCGTGGGGCAAGAACACCGGGGAGCTGTTTTTT.

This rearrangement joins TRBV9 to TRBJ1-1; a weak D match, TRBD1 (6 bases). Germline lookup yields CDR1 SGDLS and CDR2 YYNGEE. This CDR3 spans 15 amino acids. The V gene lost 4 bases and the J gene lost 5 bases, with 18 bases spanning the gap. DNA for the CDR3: TGTGCCAGCAGCCCCTATCGGGGGCGGGGGACTGAAGCTTTCTTT. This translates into CASSPYRGRGTEAFF.

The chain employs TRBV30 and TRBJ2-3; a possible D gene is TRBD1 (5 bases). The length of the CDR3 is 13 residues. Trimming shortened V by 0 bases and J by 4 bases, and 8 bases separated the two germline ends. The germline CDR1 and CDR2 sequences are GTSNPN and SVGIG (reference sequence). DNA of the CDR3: TGTGCCTGGAGTGTAAAGGGGCCAGATACGCAGTATTTT. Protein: CAWSVKGPDTQYF.

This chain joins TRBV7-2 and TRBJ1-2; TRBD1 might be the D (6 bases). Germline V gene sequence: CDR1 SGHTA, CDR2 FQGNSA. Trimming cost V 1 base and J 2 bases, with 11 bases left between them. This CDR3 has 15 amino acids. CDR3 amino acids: CASSLEQGVNYGYTF. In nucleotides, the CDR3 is TGTGCCAGCAGCTTAGAACAGGGTGTCAACTATGGCTACACCTTC.

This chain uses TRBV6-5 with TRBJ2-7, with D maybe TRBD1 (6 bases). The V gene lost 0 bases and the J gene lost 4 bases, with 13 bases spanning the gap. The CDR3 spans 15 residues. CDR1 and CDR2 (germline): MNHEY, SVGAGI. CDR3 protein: CASSYSGDMYYEQYF. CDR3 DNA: TGTGCCAGCAGTTACTCGGGGGACATGTATTACGAGCAGTACTTC.

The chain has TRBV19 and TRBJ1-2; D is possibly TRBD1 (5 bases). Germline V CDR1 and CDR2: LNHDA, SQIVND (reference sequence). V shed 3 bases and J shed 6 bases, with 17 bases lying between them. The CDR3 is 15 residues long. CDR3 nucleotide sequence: TGTGCCAGTAGTATTCGGGGACCGATAGGGAATGGCTACACCTTC. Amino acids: CASSIRGPIGNGYTF.

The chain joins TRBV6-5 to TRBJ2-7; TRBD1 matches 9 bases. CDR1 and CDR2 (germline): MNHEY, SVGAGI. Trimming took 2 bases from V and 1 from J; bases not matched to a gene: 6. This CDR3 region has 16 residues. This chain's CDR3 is CASSYTRQGGSYEQYF. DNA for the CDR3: TGTGCCAGCAGTTACACCCGACAGGGGGGGTCCTACGAGCAGTACTTC.

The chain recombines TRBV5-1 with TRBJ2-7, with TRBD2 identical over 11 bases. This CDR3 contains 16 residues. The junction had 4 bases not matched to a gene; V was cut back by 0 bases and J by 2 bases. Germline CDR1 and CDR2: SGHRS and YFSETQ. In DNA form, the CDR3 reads TGCGCCAGCAGCTTGGCACTAGCGGGAGACCCCTACGAGCAGTACTTC. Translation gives CASSLALAGDPYEQYF.

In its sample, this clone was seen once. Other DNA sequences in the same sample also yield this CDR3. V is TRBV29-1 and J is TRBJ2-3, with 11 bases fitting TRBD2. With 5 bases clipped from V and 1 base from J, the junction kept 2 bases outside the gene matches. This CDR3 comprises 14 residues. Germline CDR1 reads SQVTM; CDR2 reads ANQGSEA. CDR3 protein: CSVRTSGRTDTQYF. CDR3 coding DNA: TGCAGCGTTCGGACTAGCGGGCGCACAGATACGCAGTATTTT.

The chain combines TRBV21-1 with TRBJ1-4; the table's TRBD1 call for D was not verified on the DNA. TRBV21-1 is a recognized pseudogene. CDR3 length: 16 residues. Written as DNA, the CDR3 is TGTGCCAGCAGAAGACAGGGAACAGCCCTTAATGAAAAACTGTTTTTT. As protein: CASRRQGTALNEKLFF.

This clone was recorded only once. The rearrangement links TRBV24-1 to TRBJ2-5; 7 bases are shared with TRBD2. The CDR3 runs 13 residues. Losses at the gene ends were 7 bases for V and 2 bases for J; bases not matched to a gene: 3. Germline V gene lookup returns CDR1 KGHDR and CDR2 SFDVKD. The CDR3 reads CATRAGSQETQYF. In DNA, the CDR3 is TGTGCCACCAGAGCGGGATCTCAAGAGACCCAGTACTTC.

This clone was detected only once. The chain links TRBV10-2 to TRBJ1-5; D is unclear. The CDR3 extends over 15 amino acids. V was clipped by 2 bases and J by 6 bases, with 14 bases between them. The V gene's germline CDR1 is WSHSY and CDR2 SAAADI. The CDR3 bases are TGCGCCAGCAGTGAGAGGGCGGGGTCGGGTCAGCCCCAGCATTTT. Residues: CASSERAGSGQPQHF.

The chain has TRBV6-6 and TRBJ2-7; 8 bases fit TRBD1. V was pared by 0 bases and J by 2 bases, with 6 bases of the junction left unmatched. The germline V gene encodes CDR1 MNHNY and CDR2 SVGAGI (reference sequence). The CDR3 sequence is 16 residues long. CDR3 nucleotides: TGTGCCAGCAGTTACTCCGGACAGGGAGACACCTACGAGCAGTACTTC. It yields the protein CASSYSGQGDTYEQYF.

As DNA, the CDR3 is TGTGCCTGGCGACTACAGGGGAGAGAGCAGTACTTC. Translation: CAWRLQGREQYF. This chain links TRBV30 with TRBJ2-7, with 7 bases aligning to TRBD1. V shed 5 bases and J 7 bases; nucleotides not matched to a gene: 8. Germline CDR1 reads GTSNPN; CDR2 reads SVGIG (reference sequence). The CDR3 is 12 amino acids. The full variable domain, completed using reference TRBV30 and TRBJ2-7, is SQTIHQWPATLVQPVGSPLSLECTVEGTSNPNLYWYRQAAGRGLQLLFYSVGIGQISSEVPQNLSASRPQDRQFILSSKKLLLSDSGFYLCAWRLQGREQYFGPGTRLTVT.

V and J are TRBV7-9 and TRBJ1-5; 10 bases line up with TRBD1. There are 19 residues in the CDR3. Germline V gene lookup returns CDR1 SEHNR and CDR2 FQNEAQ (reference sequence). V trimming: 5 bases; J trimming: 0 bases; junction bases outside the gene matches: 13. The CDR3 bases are TGTGCCAGCAGCCCCGGGACAGGGGAAGTGTGGAATAGCAATCAGCCCCAGCATTTT. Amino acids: CASSPGTGEVWNSNQPQHF.

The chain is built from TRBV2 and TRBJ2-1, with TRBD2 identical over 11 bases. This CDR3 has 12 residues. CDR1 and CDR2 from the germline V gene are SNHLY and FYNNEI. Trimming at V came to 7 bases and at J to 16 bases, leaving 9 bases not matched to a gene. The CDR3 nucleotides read TGTGCCAGCAACGGGCTAGCGGGAGGCCATTTCTTC. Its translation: CASNGLAGGHFF.

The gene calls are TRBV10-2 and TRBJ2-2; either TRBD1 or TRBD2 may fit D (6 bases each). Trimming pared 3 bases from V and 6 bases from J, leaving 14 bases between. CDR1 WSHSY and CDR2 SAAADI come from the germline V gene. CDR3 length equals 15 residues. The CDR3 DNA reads TGCGCCAGCAGTGATAGGGGGGTTGGGGCCGGGGAGCTGTTTTTT. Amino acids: CASSDRGVGAGELFF.

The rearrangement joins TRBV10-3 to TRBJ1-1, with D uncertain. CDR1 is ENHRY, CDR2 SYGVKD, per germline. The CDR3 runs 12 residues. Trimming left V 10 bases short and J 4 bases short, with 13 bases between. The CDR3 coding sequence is TGTGCCACTGGGCAGCCAGTCACTGAAGCTTTCTTT. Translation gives CATGQPVTEAFF.

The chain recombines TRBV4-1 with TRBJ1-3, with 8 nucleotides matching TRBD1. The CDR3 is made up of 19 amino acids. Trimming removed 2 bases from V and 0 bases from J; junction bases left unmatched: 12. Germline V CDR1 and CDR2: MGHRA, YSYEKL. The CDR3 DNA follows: TGCGCCAGCAGCCAACAACCTTCCTGGACAGGGCTCTCTGGAAACACCATATATTTT. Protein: CASSQQPSWTGLSGNTIYF.

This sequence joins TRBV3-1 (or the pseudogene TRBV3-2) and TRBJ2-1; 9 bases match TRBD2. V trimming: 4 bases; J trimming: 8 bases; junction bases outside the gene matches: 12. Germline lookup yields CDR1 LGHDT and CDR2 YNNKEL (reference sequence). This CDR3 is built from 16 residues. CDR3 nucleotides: TGTGCCAGCAGCCGCGCTGCGGGGGGGTTCCAGTATGAGCAGTTCTTC. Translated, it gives CASSRAAGGFQYEQFF.

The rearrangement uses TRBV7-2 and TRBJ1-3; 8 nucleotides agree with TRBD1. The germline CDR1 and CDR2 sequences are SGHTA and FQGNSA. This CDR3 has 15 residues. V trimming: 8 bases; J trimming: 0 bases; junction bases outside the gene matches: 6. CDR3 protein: CASHQGALSGNTIYF. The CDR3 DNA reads TGTGCCAGCCACCAGGGGGCCCTCTCTGGAAACACCATATATTTT. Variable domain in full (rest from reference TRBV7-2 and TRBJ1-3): GAGVSQSPSNKVTEKGKDVELRCDPISGHTALYWYRQSLGQGLEFLIYFQGNSAPDKSGLPSDRFSAERTGGSVSTLTIQRTQQEDSAVYLCASHQGALSGNTIYFGEGSWLTVV.

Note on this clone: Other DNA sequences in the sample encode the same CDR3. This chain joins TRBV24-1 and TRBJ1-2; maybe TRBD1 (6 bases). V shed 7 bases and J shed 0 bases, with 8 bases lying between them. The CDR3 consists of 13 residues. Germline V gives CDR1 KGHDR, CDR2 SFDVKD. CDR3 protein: CATRQGANYGYTF. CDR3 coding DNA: TGTGCCACCAGACAGGGAGCTAACTATGGCTACACCTTC.

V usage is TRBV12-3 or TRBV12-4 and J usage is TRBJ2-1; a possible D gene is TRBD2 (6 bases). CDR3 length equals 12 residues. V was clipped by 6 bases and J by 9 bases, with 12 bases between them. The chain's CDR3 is CASSPREFEQFF. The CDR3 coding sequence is TGTGCCAGCAGCCCCCGGGAGTTTGAGCAGTTCTTC.

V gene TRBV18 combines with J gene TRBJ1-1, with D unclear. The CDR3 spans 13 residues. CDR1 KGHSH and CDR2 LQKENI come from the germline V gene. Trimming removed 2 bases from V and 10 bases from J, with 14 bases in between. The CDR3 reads CASSPATTEGAFF. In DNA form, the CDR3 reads TGTGCCAGCTCACCAGCGACTACCGAAGGAGCTTTCTTT.

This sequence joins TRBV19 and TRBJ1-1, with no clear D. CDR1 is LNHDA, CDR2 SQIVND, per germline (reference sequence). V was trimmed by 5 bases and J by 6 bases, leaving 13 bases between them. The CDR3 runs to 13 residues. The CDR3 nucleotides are TGTGCCAGTAGTTACGGGCGAAATGCTGAAGCTTTCTTT. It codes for CASSYGRNAEAFF.